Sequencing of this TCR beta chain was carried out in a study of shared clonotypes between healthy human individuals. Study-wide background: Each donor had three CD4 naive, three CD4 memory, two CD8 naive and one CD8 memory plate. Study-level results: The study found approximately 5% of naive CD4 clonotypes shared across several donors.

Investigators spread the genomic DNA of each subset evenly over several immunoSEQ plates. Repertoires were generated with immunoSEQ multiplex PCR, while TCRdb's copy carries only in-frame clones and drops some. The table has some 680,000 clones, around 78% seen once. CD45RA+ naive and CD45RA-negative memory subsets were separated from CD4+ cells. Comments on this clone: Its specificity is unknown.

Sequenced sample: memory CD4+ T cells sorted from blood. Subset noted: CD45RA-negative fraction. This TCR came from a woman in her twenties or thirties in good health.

The CDR3 DNA follows: TGTGCCAGCAGCCAAGATGCGGGACAGGGTGGAAACACCATATATTTT. Translation: CASSQDAGQGGNTIYF. The V gene is TRBV4-2, the J gene TRBJ1-3; 9 positions agree with TRBD1. Looked up from germline, CDR1 is LGHNA and CDR2 is YNFKEQ. This CDR3 is 16 amino acids long. V shed 0 bases and J 3 bases; nucleotides not matched to a gene: 3.